Listed below are T cell receptor beta chains from one sample, sequenced in a study of T cells after yellow fever vaccination. MiXCR was run by TCRdb on the 5' RACE reads, yielding one entry per CDR3 protein. The profile shows 300,000 or so distinct CDR3 sequences, 7.5% to 9% of them singletons. The sample here was CD4+ T cells sorted from PBMCs, taken 5 days after the yellow fever booster vaccination. The receptors were gathered from a man younger than 30 who received the YFV17D yellow fever vaccine. CDR3s include the opening cysteine and the closing phenylalanine or tryptophan. A D gene is named only where the DNA matches it firmly. Part of the rows lack a size; the others show once, few, many or a class for expanded clones.

-	TRBV5-1	TRBJ2-3	TRBD2	CASSSGTSGGLGTDTQYF	TGCGCCAGCAGCTCTGGGACTAGCGGGGGACTAGGCACAGATACGCAGTATTTT
many	TRBV29-1	TRBJ2-3	-	CSVDSRDKSTDTQYF	TGCAGCGTTGATTCCCGGGACAAAAGCACAGATACGCAGTATTTT
once	TRBV5-4	TRBJ2-3	TRBD2	CASSLKRGSTDTQYF	TGTGCCAGCAGCTTGAAGCGGGGTAGCACAGATACGCAGTATTTT
-	TRBV9	TRBJ2-3	TRBD1	CASHSGGAEDTQYF	TGTGCCAGCCACTCAGGGGGCGCGGAAGATACGCAGTATTTT
-	TRBV4-3	TRBJ2-1	TRBD2	CASSSTGTSGVWEQFF	TGCGCCAGCAGCTCAACCGGGACTAGCGGGGTCTGGGAGCAGTTCTTC
few	TRBV20-1	TRBJ1-1	-	CSARGEHFEAFF	TGCAGTGCTAGAGGGGAGCACTTCGAAGCTTTCTTT
many	TRBV7-2	TRBJ1-1	-	CASSLGGLLLNTEAFF	TGTGCCAGCAGCTTAGGAGGACTCCTCTTGAACACTGAAGCTTTCTTT
-	TRBV4-2	TRBJ2-7	-	CASSQDRGPTQQYF	TGTGCCAGCAGCCAAGACCGAGGCCCTACGCAGCAGTACTTC
-	TRBV7-9	TRBJ2-5	-	CASSASGYVQETQYF	TGTGCCAGCAGCGCGTCAGGGTACGTTCAAGAGACCCAGTACTTC
few	TRBV5-5	TRBJ1-1	-	CASTPTMLMNTEAFF	TGTGCCAGCACCCCGACGATGCTTATGAACACTGAAGCTTTCTTT
-	TRBV20-1	TRBJ2-1	-	CSASQVGEQFF	TGCAGTGCTAGCCAAGTGGGTGAGCAGTTCTTC
-	TRBV4-2	TRBJ1-4	-	CASSQDRQKLFF	TGTGCCAGCAGCCAAGATCGCCAAAAACTGTTTTTT
-	TRBV6-2/TRBV6-3	TRBJ2-2	-	CASSSSTAEAGELFF	TGTGCCAGCAGTTCCTCGACAGCCGAGGCCGGGGAGCTGTTTTTT
-	TRBV4-3	TRBJ2-3	-	CASSQDRGTNTQYF	TGCGCCAGCAGCCAAGATCGTGGGACAAATACGCAGTATTTT
many	TRBV5-1	TRBJ2-7	-	CASSDPKNPNEQYF	TGCGCCAGCAGCGACCCCAAGAACCCCAACGAGCAGTACTTC
-	TRBV7-9	TRBJ1-2	-	CASSLSGSFYGYTF	TGTGCCAGCAGCCTATCAGGATCTTTTTATGGCTACACCTTC
-	TRBV20-1	TRBJ2-7	TRBD1	CSARSDRLEQYF	TGCAGTGCTAGGTCGGACAGGCTAGAGCAGTACTTC
few	TRBV10-3	TRBJ2-4	-	CAISELADTGNKNIQYF	TGTGCCATCAGTGAGCTTGCCGACACGGGGAACAAAAACATTCAGTACTTC
few	TRBV5-1	TRBJ2-3	-	CASSLALGATQYF	TGCGCCAGCAGCTTGGCCTTGGGGGCGACGCAGTATTTT
many	TRBV11-2	TRBJ2-1	-	CASSPRGRSYNEQFF	TGTGCCAGCAGCCCTCGGGGCCGCTCCTACAATGAGCAGTTCTTC
few	TRBV30	TRBJ1-2	-	CAWSVQSGAGYTF	TGTGCCTGGAGTGTACAGTCAGGGGCTGGCTACACCTTC
-	TRBV4-1	TRBJ2-7	-	CASSQDGAPRNYEQYF	TGCGCCAGCAGCCAAGATGGGGCACCAAGAAACTACGAGCAGTACTTC
few	TRBV7-8	TRBJ2-5	TRBD2	CASSPRVAGTQETQYF	TGTGCCAGCAGCCCGAGAGTAGCGGGCACCCAAGAGACCCAGTACTTC
many	TRBV7-2	TRBJ1-1	-	CASTAAGINTEAFF	TGTGCCAGCACTGCAGCAGGGATTAACACTGAAGCTTTCTTT
-	TRBV14	TRBJ2-3	-	CASSQEFIGTDTQYF	TGTGCCAGCAGCCAAGAGTTCATCGGCACAGATACGCAGTATTTT
few	TRBV5-4	TRBJ2-5	-	CASSLSGLEDQETQYF	TGTGCCAGCAGCTTGTCGGGACTGGAAGACCAAGAGACCCAGTACTTC
-	TRBV7-8	TRBJ2-3	-	CASRQPRGTDTQYF	TGTGCCAGCAGACAACCCCGGGGCACAGATACGCAGTATTTT
many	TRBV7-8	TRBJ1-2	-	CASSLEGLLVRRRANYGYTF	TGTGCCAGCAGCTTGGAAGGATTACTCGTTCGGAGGCGCGCTAACTATGGCTACACCTTC
once	TRBV10-3	TRBJ2-7	-	CAISDEGGYEQYF	TGTGCCATCAGTGACGAGGGGGGCTACGAGCAGTACTTC